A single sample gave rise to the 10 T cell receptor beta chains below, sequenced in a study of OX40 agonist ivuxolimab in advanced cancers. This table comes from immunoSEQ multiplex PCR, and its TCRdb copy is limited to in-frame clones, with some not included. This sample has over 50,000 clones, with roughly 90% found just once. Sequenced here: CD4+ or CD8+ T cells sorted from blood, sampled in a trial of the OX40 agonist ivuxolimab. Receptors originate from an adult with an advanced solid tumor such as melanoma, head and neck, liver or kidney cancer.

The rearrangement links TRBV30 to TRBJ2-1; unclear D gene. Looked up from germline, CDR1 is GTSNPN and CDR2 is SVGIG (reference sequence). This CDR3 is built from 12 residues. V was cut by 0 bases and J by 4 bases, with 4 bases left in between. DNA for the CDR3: TGTGCCTGGAGTGTCGGGTACAATGAGCAGTTCTTC. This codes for CAWSVGYNEQFF.

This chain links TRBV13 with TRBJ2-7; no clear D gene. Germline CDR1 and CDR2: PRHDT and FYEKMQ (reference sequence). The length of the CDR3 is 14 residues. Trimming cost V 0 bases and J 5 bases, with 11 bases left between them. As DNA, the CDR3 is TGTGCCAGCAGCTTAGGTTCACGGGTCCACGAGCAGTACTTC. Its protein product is CASSLGSRVHEQYF. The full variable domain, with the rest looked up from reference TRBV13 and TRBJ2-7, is AAGVIQSPRHLIKEKRETATLKCYPIPRHDTVYWYQQGPGQDPQFLISFYEKMQSDKGSIPDRFSAQQFSDYHSELNMSSLELGDSALYFCASSLGSRVHEQYFGPGTRLTVT.

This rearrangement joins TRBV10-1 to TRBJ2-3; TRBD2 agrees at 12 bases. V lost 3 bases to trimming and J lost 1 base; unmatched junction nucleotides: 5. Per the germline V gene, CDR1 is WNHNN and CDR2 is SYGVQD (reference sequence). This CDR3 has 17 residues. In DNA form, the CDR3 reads TGCGCCAGCAGTGAAGAAGGACTAGCGGGGTGCACAGATACGCAGTATTTT. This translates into CASSEEGLAGCTDTQYF.

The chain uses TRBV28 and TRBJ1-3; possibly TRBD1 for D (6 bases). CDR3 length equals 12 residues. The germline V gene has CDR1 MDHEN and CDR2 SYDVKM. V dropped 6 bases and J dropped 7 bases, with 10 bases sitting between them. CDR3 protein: CASRTGLNTIYF. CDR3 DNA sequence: TGTGCCAGCAGAACAGGGTTGAACACCATATATTTT. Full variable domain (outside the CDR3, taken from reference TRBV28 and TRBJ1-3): DVKVTQSSRYLVKRTGEKVFLECVQDMDHENMFWYRQDPGLGLRLIYFSYDVKMKEKGDIPEGYSVSREKKERFSLILESASTNQTSMYLCASRTGLNTIYFGEGSWLTVV.

The CDR3 is CSVEDPVRDEKLFF. The CDR3 region has the DNA TGCAGCGTTGAAGATCCGGTTAGGGATGAAAAACTGTTTTTT. This chain connects TRBV29-1 to TRBJ1-4, with D hard to call. CDR3 length equals 14 residues. The V gene's germline CDR1 is SQVTM and CDR2 ANQGSEA. Between the trimmed V and J ends, which lost 0 bases and 6 bases, there was a span of 11 bases. The whole variable domain, remainder taken from reference TRBV29-1 and TRBJ1-4, is SAVISQKPSRDICQRGTSLTIQCQVDSQVTMMFWYRQQPGQSLTLIATANQGSEATYESGFVIDKFPISRPNLTFSTLTVSNMSPEDSSIYLCSVEDPVRDEKLFFGSGTQLSVL.

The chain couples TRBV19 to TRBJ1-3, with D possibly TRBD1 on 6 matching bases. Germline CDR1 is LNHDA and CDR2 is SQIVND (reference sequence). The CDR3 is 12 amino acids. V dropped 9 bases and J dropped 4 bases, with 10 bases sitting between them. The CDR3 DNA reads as TGTGCCAGCGGGACAATCGGAAACACCATATATTTT. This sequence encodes CASGTIGNTIYF.

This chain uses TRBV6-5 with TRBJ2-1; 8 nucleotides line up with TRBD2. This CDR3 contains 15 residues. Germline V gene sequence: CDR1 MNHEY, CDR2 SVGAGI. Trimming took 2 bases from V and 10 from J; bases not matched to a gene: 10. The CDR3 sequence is CASSYGASGQGEQFF. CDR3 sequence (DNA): TGTGCCAGCAGTTACGGGGCTAGCGGGCAGGGGGAGCAGTTCTTC.

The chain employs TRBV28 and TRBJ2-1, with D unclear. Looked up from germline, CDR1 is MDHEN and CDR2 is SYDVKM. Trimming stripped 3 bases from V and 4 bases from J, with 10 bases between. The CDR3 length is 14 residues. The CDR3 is CASSFRPIYNEQFF. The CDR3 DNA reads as TGTGCCAGCAGTTTTCGCCCCATTTACAATGAGCAGTTCTTC.

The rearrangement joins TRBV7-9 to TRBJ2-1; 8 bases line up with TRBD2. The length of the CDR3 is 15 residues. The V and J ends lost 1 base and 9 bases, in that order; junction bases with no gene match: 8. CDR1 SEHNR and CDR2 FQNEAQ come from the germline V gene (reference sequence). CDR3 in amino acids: CASSLVLAVLGEQFF. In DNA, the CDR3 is TGTGCCAGCAGCTTAGTACTAGCGGTTTTAGGTGAGCAGTTCTTC.

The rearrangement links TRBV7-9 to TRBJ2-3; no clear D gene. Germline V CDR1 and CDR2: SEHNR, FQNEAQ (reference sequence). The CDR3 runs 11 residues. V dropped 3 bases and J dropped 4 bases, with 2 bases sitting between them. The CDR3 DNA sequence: TGTGCCAGCAGCTTCTCAGATACGCAGTATTTT. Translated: CASSFSDTQYF.